This TCR beta chain was recovered during a study of T-cell memory formation after mild COVID-19 (dated by TCRdb to about 2021). General notes on the study: TCR sequence clusters from the two donors were largely donor specific. In a couple of donors, T-cell clones that expanded and contracted after mild COVID-19 were tracked by sequencing TCRalpha and TCRbeta repertoires over time. The cohort comprised two young, previously healthy adult volunteers, one female and one male.

The CDR3 sequence holds 16 residues, the cysteine and phenylalanine included. Only the CDR3 DNA stays, 48 bases, in frame from base 1. V lost 2 bases and J lost 5 bases, and the count of bases not matched to a germline gene is 8. According to the germline V gene (reference sequence), CDR1 reads MNHNY and CDR2 reads SVGAGI. What the authors observed across the whole study: Contracting CD4+ clones turned up mainly in the CM and EM memory subsets, whereas EMRA was where CD8+ clones were enriched. From day 15 to 85, contracting clones showed balanced CD4/CD8 phenotypes, whereas a second wave of clones that expanded from day 15 to 37 leaned towards CD4+. Some responding clones were detected in pre-infection memory, suggesting pre-existing cross-reactive memory T cells joined the SARS-CoV-2 response. The study included only a couple of mild cases, and larger cohorts that include severe cases with pre-infection samples were judged to be necessary. The second-wave clones that peaked on day 37 were not confirmed to be SARS-CoV-2 specific.

Ficoll-Paque density gradient centrifugation was used to isolate PBMCs. As for this clonotype: No cognate antigen has been identified for it. No base quality information exists; no much larger clone differs at one position.

Instrument used: Illumina NovaSeq 6000. cDNA libraries for TCRalpha and TCRbeta were prepared by 5'RACE using constant-segment primers, with sample barcodes and unique molecular identifiers added. RNA was extracted from every sample with Trizol reagent. Libraries were amplified in two PCR steps, with a second sample barcode and Illumina TruSeq adapters added in the second step. The libraries were sequenced on an Illumina NovaSeq using 2 x 150 bp paired-end reads. Regarding the original processing steps: With migec v1.2.7, reads were demultiplexed and then collapsed into UMI-guided consensus sequences. With mixcr v2.1.11, UMI consensuses were aligned to TRA and TRB V and J templates and assembled into clonotypes. A clonotype was counted as expanded or contracted only if both edgeR and NoisET called the change significant, with noise models trained on biological replicates. For edgeR calls, the cutoffs were a false discovery rate-adjusted p below 0.01 and a log2 fold-change threshold of 1. As an exploratory analysis of dynamics, max-normalized trajectories of the 1000 most abundant clonotypes were examined by PCA with hierarchical clustering. Separately sequenced CD4+ and CD8+ repertoires were used to assign the CD4 or CD8 phenotype of responding clones. The raw public reads went through TCRdb reprocessing: fastp at Q25, MiXCR clone calling, in-frame beta chains kept. Rows are unified per CDR3 protein, each entry keeping the most common DNA and genes. The V and J calls shown here were made by TCRdb, not taken from the authors' results. For this sample there are around 420,000 distinct CDR3 sequences; approximately 25% appear just once. The ten most abundant clones make up around 8.8% of the sample.

The sequencing sample was made of PBMCs or a T cell subset sorted from them (not recorded which). This receptor was identified in an adult woman who had mild COVID-19 (a few samples of this study predate the infection). The sample titles of this study are shuffled in the database, so cell type and time point are left out; the donor was told from shared clones. Here the chain combines TRBV6-6 and TRBJ2-5; 10 central bases correspond to TRBD2. The nucleotide sequence reads TGTGCCAGCAGTTACCCCAGCGGGAGGGCCCTCGAGACCCAGTACTTC. Translation gives CASSYPSGRALETQYF.